This T cell receptor (beta chain) was sequenced for a study of control samples from healthy donors and cancer patients. Produced via immunoSEQ multiplex PCR; TCRdb's table is partial and in-frame only. In the table there are roughly 54,000 clones, around 96% of which are singletons. The clonotype comes from a woman aged 30 to 39 in good health. Sequenced material: blood.

CDR3 sequence: CASSEYGSGTISNQPQHF. The CDR3 DNA sequence: TGTGCCAGCAGTGAATACGGGTCGGGGACAATCAGCAATCAGCCCCAGCATTTT. The V and J genes are TRBV6-1 and TRBJ1-5; a possible D gene is TRBD1 (6 bases). V lost 2 bases to trimming and J lost 1 base, with 18 bases between them. This CDR3 comprises 18 residues. The germline gives CDR1 MNHNS, CDR2 SASEGT.